The rows below give T cell receptor beta chains drawn from one sample of a study of graft-versus-host responses after intestinal transplantation. Repertoires were generated with immunoSEQ multiplex PCR, while TCRdb's copy carries only in-frame clones and drops some. In the table there are about 130,000 clones, 85% to 95% of which are singletons. No cognate antigen is known for these TCRs. The starting material was unstimulated CD4+ T cells sorted from spleen or lymph node cells, obtained before intestinal transplant. The receptors derive from a human donor who received an intestinal transplant. The CDR3 runs from the conserved cysteine through the conserved F or W. The D gene is left open where the match is weak. The size entry is marked missing in some rows and otherwise reads once, few, many or a size class.

>TRBJ2-4|TRBV7-9|11|-|-
TGTGCCAGCAGCTTAGGAGACATTCAGTACTTC
CASSLGDIQYF
>TRBJ2-7|TRBV6-5|16|-|-
TGTGCCAGCAGTTACTCGTGGGTAATTAGCAACTACGAGCAGTACTTC
CASSYSWVISNYEQYF
>TRBJ1-2|TRBV28|14|-|-
TGTGCCAGCAGTCCGCATAATCAGGGAAGGGGCTACACCTTC
CASSPHNQGRGYTF
>TRBJ1-1|TRBV7-9|15|-|few
-
CASSLVGQGILAPFF
>TRBJ2-7|TRBV10-2|14|-|-
TGCGCCAGCAGTGCGCTAAGGGGGGGATACGAGCAGTACTTC
CASSALRGGYEQYF
>TRBJ1-3|TRBV7-2|12|-|-
TGTGCCAGCAGCCCTGCCCCCCCCAGGATATATTTT
CASSPAPPRIYF
>TRBJ2-2|TRBV28|16|-|once
TGTGCCAGCAGAGGTGGTACAGGGTCGAACACCGGGGAGCTGTTTTTT
CASRGGTGSNTGELFF
>TRBJ2-5|TRBV30|19|TRBD2|-
TGTGCCTGGAGCCGAGGGGCTAGCGGGAGCATTGGGTTTGAAGAGACCCAGTACTTC
CAWSRGASGSIGFEETQYF
>TRBJ2-3|TRBV11-3|17|-|-
TGTGCCAGCAGCTTGGGGCGGACAGTCTCTAGCACAGATACGCAGTATTTT
CASSLGRTVSSTDTQYF
>TRBJ1-1|TRBV19|15|-|-
TGTGCCAGTAGTCTTCCCGGGACGGTGAACACTGAAGCTTTCTTT
CASSLPGTVNTEAFF
>TRBJ2-1|TRBV6-4|16|TRBD2|-
TGTGCCAGCAGTGAGGAAGCGGGAGATATCTACAATGAGCAGTTCTTC
CASSEEAGDIYNEQFF
>TRBJ2-3|TRBV6-1|14|TRBD2|-
TGTGCCAGCAGTCTAGCGGGAGGTTCAGATACGCAGTATTTT
CASSLAGGSDTQYF
>TRBJ2-7|TRBV5-4|13|-|-
TGTGCCAGCAGCCGGGACGTAACCTACGAGCAGTACTTC
CASSRDVTYEQYF
>TRBJ1-1|TRBV6-5|15|-|-
TGTGCCAGCAGTTACGTACTTGTGTCTGGGACAGAAGCTTTCTTT
CASSYVLVSGTEAFF
>TRBJ2-7|TRBV19|18|TRBD2|-
TGTGCCAGTAGTCCAAAAGGAGCGGGAGGGCCGAAAATCTACGAGCAGTACTTC
CASSPKGAGGPKIYEQYF
>TRBJ2-7|TRBV7-9|15|TRBD1|-
TGTGCCAGCAGCTTAGGGGGACAGGGTTCCTACGAGCAGTACTTC
CASSLGGQGSYEQYF
>TRBJ1-5|TRBV15|17|-|-
TGTGCCACCAGCAGAGGAGAACAGCGATATAGCAATCAGCCCCAGCATTTT
CATSRGEQRYSNQPQHF
>TRBJ1-1|TRBV4-1|15|-|-
TGCGCCAGCAGCCAAGTTTATTTTGGGGCGACTGAAGCTTTCTTT
CASSQVYFGATEAFF
>TRBJ2-2|TRBV1|12|-|-
TGCACCAGCAGCCAAGATCTCGGGGAGCTGTTTTTT
CTSSQDLGELFF
>TRBJ1-1|TRBV6-5|13|-|-
TGTGCCAGCAGTCGCGATGAGGGCACTGAAGCTTTCTTT
CASSRDEGTEAFF
>TRBJ1-2|TRBV7-9|17|TRBD1|-
TGTGCCAGCAGCTCCGTCTTCGGACAGGCTCCTAACTATGGCTACACCTTC
CASSSVFGQAPNYGYTF
>TRBJ1-1|TRBV5-1|14|-|-
TGCGCCAGCAGCTTGGATGGGGGGAGTACTGAAGCTTTCTTT
CASSLDGGSTEAFF
>TRBJ2-7|TRBV7-3|15|TRBD1|once
TGTGCCAGCTCCGGGACAGGGACGTTTCGCTACGAGCAGTACTTC
CASSGTGTFRYEQYF
>TRBJ1-1|TRBV19|16|TRBD1|-
TGTGCCAGTAGTATTGACAGGGAACTCATGAACACTGAAGCTTTCTTT
CASSIDRELMNTEAFF
>TRBJ1-2|TRBV27|11|-|-
TGTGCCAGCAGCCCAGGGTTCGGCTACACCTTC
CASSPGFGYTF
>TRBJ1-1|TRBV5-5|15|-|once
TGTGCCAGCAGTTGGGGAGGCGGGGCCGGCACTGAAGCTTTCTTT
CASSWGGGAGTEAFF
>TRBJ1-2|TRBV30|16|-|-
TGTGCCTCATCTTACGGGCCCCAAGAAGCTAACTATGGCTACACCTTC
CASSYGPQEANYGYTF
>TRBJ2-3|TRBV7-3|15|TRBD2|-
TGTGCCAGCAGCTCCCCCGATAGCGGGAGAGGTACGCAGTATTTT
CASSSPDSGRGTQYF
>TRBJ2-2|TRBV28|13|-|-
TGTGCCAGCAGTTTACTGGGGAACGGGGAGCTGTTTTTT
CASSLLGNGELFF
>TRBJ1-5|TRBV19|13|TRBD1|-
TGTGCCAGTCAACAGGGGCAGGATCAGCCCCAGCATTTT
CASQQGQDQPQHF
>TRBJ1-3|TRBV5-6|13|-|-
TGTGCCAGCAGCTTTCGCTCTGGAAACACCATATATTTT
CASSFRSGNTIYF
>TRBJ1-2|TRBV7-9|14|-|-
TGTGCCAGCAGCCCTGAACAGGTTTTCTCTGGCTACACCTTC
CASSPEQVFSGYTF
>TRBJ1-4|TRBV19|13|TRBD1|-
TGTGCCAGCGGACAGGGGAGGGGTGAAAAACTGTTTTTT
CASGQGRGEKLFF
>TRBJ2-5|TRBV14|13|-|once
TGTGCCAGCAGCCGACAAAAGGAGGAGACCCAGTACTTC
CASSRQKEETQYF
>TRBJ2-7|TRBV5-1|12|-|-
TGCGCCAGCAGCTTTTCACCTTACGAGCAGTACTTC
CASSFSPYEQYF
>TRBJ2-1|TRBV27|16|TRBD1|-
TGTGCCAGCAGCGTACGACCGGGACAGGCCTACAATGAGCAGTTCTTC
CASSVRPGQAYNEQFF
>TRBJ1-4|TRBV27|14|-|-
TGTGCCAGCAGCCCTGGACAGATTAATGAAAAACTGTTTTTT
CASSPGQINEKLFF
>TRBJ2-5|TRBV10-3|15|TRBD1|-
TGTGCCATCAGCGGGACAGGGGATTTTCGGGAGACCCAGTACTTC
CAISGTGDFRETQYF
>TRBJ1-6|TRBV28|16|TRBD1|-
TGTGCCAGCAGAGAAGACAGGGGGCCATATAATTCACCCCTCCACTTT
CASREDRGPYNSPLHF
>TRBJ2-3|TRBV18|16|-|-
TGTGCCAGCTCACACGCCGGGACCACTAGCACAGATACGCAGTATTTT
CASSHAGTTSTDTQYF
>TRBJ2-7|TRBV28|15|TRBD1|-
TGTGCCAGCAGTGAACGGACAGGGGAAAGCTACGAGCAGTACTTC
CASSERTGESYEQYF
>TRBJ2-2|TRBV10-3|15|-|-
TGTGCCATCAGTGAAGGGGTGCGGGTCACCGGGGAGCTGTTTTTT
CAISEGVRVTGELFF
>TRBJ2-2|TRBV5-1|14|-|-
TGCGCCAGCAGCTTTGTCCAGAACGCCGGGGAGCTGTTTTTT
CASSFVQNAGELFF
>TRBJ1-5|TRBV27|14|-|-
TGTGCCAGCAGTTTCCAGGGAAGCAATCAGCCCCAGCATTTT
CASSFQGSNQPQHF
>TRBJ1-6|TRBV27|14|-|-
TGTGCCAGCATGTCCGGGCGTTCAAATTCACCCCTCCACTTT
CASMSGRSNSPLHF
>TRBJ2-5|TRBV5-1|15|TRBD2|-
TGCGCCAGCAGCTTGGGTAGCGGGAGGATGGAGACCCAGTACTTC
CASSLGSGRMETQYF
>TRBJ2-7|TRBV7-2|14|-|-
TGTGCCAGCAGCTTCACAGTCGGGGGCTATGAGCAGTACTTC
CASSFTVGGYEQYF
>TRBJ2-5|TRBV7-2|17|TRBD2|-
TGTGCCAGCAGCTTAGGCCTAGCGGGTTGGTACCAAGAGACCCAGTACTTC
CASSLGLAGWYQETQYF
>TRBJ1-5|TRBV5-6|15|-|-
TGTGCCAGCAGCTCGGACGGAGGACTCAATCAGCCCCAGCATTTT
CASSSDGGLNQPQHF
>TRBJ2-5|TRBV5-4|16|-|-
TGTGCCAGCAGCTTGCCGATACCAGGGAATCAAGAGACCCAGTACTTC
CASSLPIPGNQETQYF
>TRBJ2-7|TRBV18|14|-|-
TGTGCCAGCTCACCAATACGGCGAGATAGTGAGCAGTACTTC
CASSPIRRDSEQYF